The 14 T cell receptor beta chains given below trace back to one sample, sequenced in a study of T cell repertoires in aging, cancer and after chemotherapy. The template was genomic DNA from peripheral blood, not RNA. Multiplex touch-down PCR with TRB-A/B primers amplified rearranged V-D-J TRB sequences. TCRdb re-analysed the multiplex PCR reads in MiXCR, keeping a single row per CDR3 protein. There are around 10,000 distinct CDR3 sequences in the sample; approximately 25% occur only once, and around 2.5% lies in the top ten. The material sequenced was blood. Every receptor here comes from a human donor in good health.

The sample holds a few counts of this clonotype. The rearrangement uses TRBV5-4 and TRBJ2-2, with TRBD1 identical over 8 bases. Germline loops: CDR1 SGHNT, CDR2 YYREEE (reference sequence). CDR3 length: 15 amino acids. Losses at the gene ends were 4 bases for V and 6 bases for J; bases not matched to a gene: 8. The CDR3 bases are TGTGCCAGCAGCACAGGGGGGTGGGGGTCCGGGGAGCTGTTTTTT. Protein: CASSTGGWGSGELFF.

This clonotype was observed a few times. The rearrangement uses TRBV4-3 and TRBJ1-5; 8 bases match TRBD1. Germline loops: CDR1 LGHNA, CDR2 YSLEER. Trimming cost V 1 base and J 6 bases; bases outside gene matches: 8. CDR3 length equals 16 residues. CDR3 DNA sequence: TGCGCCAGCAGCCAAGTAAGATTCAGGGGGCCTCAGCCCCAGCATTTT. This gives the protein CASSQVRFRGPQPQHF.

The sample holds a few counts of this clonotype. CDR3 in amino acids: CASSPFSSGANVLTF. Here the CDR3 DNA reads TGTGCCAGCAGCCCCTTTAGCTCTGGGGCCAACGTCCTGACTTTC. The chain employs TRBV7-9 and TRBJ2-6, with unresolved D. V lost 5 bases and J 0 bases, leaving 8 bases between the germline ends. CDR3 length: 15 amino acids. Germline CDR1 and CDR2: SEHNR and FQNEAQ (reference sequence). Together with reference TRBV7-9 and TRBJ2-6, the CDR3 gives the full variable domain: DTGVSQNPRHKITKRGQNVTFRCDPISEHNRLYWYRQTLGQGPEFLTYFQNEAQLEKSRLLSDRFSAERPKGSFSTLEIQRTEQGDSAMYLCASSPFSSGANVLTFGAGSRLTVL.

The genes are TRBV20-1 and TRBJ2-7; TRBD2 aligns across 13 bases. CDR1 and CDR2 from the germline V gene are DFQATT and SNEGSKA (reference sequence). V dropped 4 bases and J dropped 9; count of bases not matched to a gene: 6. The length of the CDR3 is 13 residues. The chain's CDR3 is CSATGLAGEGQYF. In DNA, the CDR3 is TGCAGTGCTACCGGACTAGCGGGAGAGGGGCAGTACTTC.

Relative to its sample, this clonotype is medium-sized. The V gene is TRBV7-9, the J gene TRBJ1-2, with 8 bases matching TRBD1. The CDR3 has 12 amino acids. Germline V gene sequence: CDR1 SEHNR, CDR2 FQNEAQ (reference sequence). The V segment lost 11 bases and the J segment 5 bases; nucleotides outside the gene matches: 7. CDR3 DNA sequence: TGTGCCCAGGCGGACAGGGCTTATGGCTACACCTTC. It yields the protein CAQADRAYGYTF.

Details on this clonotype: Being one base from a much bigger clone, this may be a read error. V usage is TRBV7-9 and J usage is TRBJ2-7, with a possible D match to TRBD2 (7 bases). Germline V gene sequence: CDR1 SEHNR, CDR2 FQNEAQ (reference sequence). CDR3 length equals 15 residues. V was pared by 5 bases and J by 0 bases, with 14 bases between. The CDR3 DNA follows: TGTGCCAGCAGCCAGGGGACTATCATCTCCTACGAGCAGTACTTC. This codes for CASSQGTIISYEQYF.

This clonotype is deemed medium-sized (0.01 to 0.1%). The chain is built from TRBV6-5 and TRBJ1-2; D perhaps matches TRBD1 (5 bases). V was clipped by 4 bases and J by 4 bases, with 13 bases between them. The CDR3 consists of 14 residues. CDR1 is MNHEY and CDR2 is SVGAGI in the germline V gene. CDR3 amino acids: CASSSGVLGYGYTF. CDR3 coding DNA: TGTGCCAGCAGTTCGGGGGTTTTAGGCTATGGCTACACCTTC.

CDR3 amino acids: CASSQAAGGSHEQYF. The CDR3 DNA is TGTGCCAGCAGCCAAGCCGCGGGAGGATCCCACGAGCAGTACTTC. The V gene is TRBV4-2, the J gene TRBJ2-7; 8 positions agree with TRBD2. The CDR3 consists of 15 residues. V shed 1 base and J 5 bases; nucleotides not matched to a gene: 7. Germline CDR1 and CDR2: LGHNA and YNFKEQ.

This clonotype was picked up a small number of times. V usage is TRBV4-2 and J usage is TRBJ2-2; 7 bases are a match to TRBD2. With V trimmed by 4 bases and J by 8 bases, 4 bases remained unmatched. The CDR3 runs 13 residues. Germline assignment: CDR1 LGHNA and CDR2 YNFKEQ. The CDR3 DNA reads TGTGCCAGCAGCCTAAGGGAGGGGGGGGAGCTGTTTTTT. Translated: CASSLREGGELFF.

This rearrangement joins TRBV20-1 to TRBJ2-3, with D unclear. The CDR3 extends over 14 amino acids. CDR1 and CDR2 from the germline V gene are DFQATT and SNEGSKA (reference sequence). V was clipped by 5 bases and J by 3 bases, with 15 bases between them. The CDR3, as DNA: TGCAGTGCTCTCCGCCTTTCGAGGACAGATACGCAGTATTTT. This encodes CSALRLSRTDTQYF.

The V and J genes are TRBV6-4 and TRBJ2-1; the D gene is possibly TRBD2 (6 bases). V lost 2 bases and J 0 bases, leaving 11 bases between the germline ends. The CDR3 is made up of 16 amino acids. The V gene's germline CDR1 is MRHNA and CDR2 SNTAGT. The CDR3 DNA reads TGTGCCAGCAGTGACGGGGACGGGAGCTCCTACAATGAGCAGTTCTTC. It translates to CASSDGDGSSYNEQFF.

Worth noting for this clonotype: This sequence may be a read error, since a much larger clone differs from it by one base. The chain uses TRBV19 and TRBJ1-2; the match to TRBD1 covers 7 bases. There are 15 residues in the CDR3. V shed 5 bases and J 5 bases; nucleotides not matched to a gene: 11. The V gene's germline CDR1 is LNHDA and CDR2 SQIVND (reference sequence). CDR3 bases: TGTGCCAGTAGTCGGGGGACAGATATTAAATATGGCTACACCTTC. Its translation: CASSRGTDIKYGYTF.

This clonotype is labeled as medium-sized (0.01 to 0.1%). The V gene is TRBV12-3 or TRBV12-4, the J gene TRBJ1-4; D may be TRBD1 (6 bases). This CDR3 spans 14 amino acids. V was clipped by 1 base and J by 8 bases, with 11 bases between them. In nucleotides, the CDR3 is TGTGCCAGCAGTTTAGGGCAGGGGCCCGAAAAACTGTTTTTT. Translating it yields CASSLGQGPEKLFF.

This rearrangement joins TRBV4-3 to TRBJ1-1, with 8 bases matching TRBD1. V gave up 0 bases and J gave up 1 base; unmatched junction bases: 1. The CDR3 extends over 15 amino acids. Germline assignment: CDR1 LGHNA and CDR2 YSLEER. CDR3 nucleotide sequence: TGCGCCAGCAGCCAAGACACAGGGGGGAACACTGAAGCTTTCTTT. As protein: CASSQDTGGNTEAFF.